This is a list of T cell receptor beta chains from one sample in a study of T-cell reconstitution after alpha-beta-depleted transplantation in children. TCRdb re-called the PCR reads with MiXCR, one entry per CDR3 protein. The sample records some 500,000 distinct CDR3 sequences, about 30% being singletons. Specimen: PBMCs from the stem cell graft donor, collected from the stem cell graft. All receptors derive from a human donor who donated a stem cell graft to a child with aplastic anemia. CDR3s leave out the opening cysteine and the closing phenylalanine or tryptophan.

J gene,V gene,CDR3 protein
TRBJ2-6,TRBV30,AWSVRLFLTSGANVLT
TRBJ2-4,TRBV18,ASSPRRDRGDIQY
TRBJ2-1,TRBV12-3/TRBV12-4,ASSSSLGSGSYNEQF
TRBJ2-5,TRBV20-1,SARVTSGITETQY
TRBJ1-1,TRBV20-1,SALGFEAF
TRBJ2-7,TRBV6-1,ATLGLAGDYEQY
TRBJ2-7,TRBV6-5,ASSYSFRDTSYEQY
TRBJ2-1,TRBV20-1,SAEGQRKARYNEQF
TRBJ2-1,TRBV27,ASSLTSVSEQF
TRBJ2-2,TRBV20-1,SARRANTGELF
TRBJ2-5,TRBV12-3/TRBV12-4,ASSLAAEETQY
TRBJ2-3,TRBV7-2,ASSRASGPSTDTQY
TRBJ2-4,TRBV5-6,ASSLGTNNIQY
TRBJ1-1,TRBV5-1,ASSLGPGTGDRGTEAF
TRBJ2-1,TRBV5-1,ASSWGTSGRARDEQF
TRBJ2-1,TRBV29-1,SVGDRANEQF
TRBJ2-3,TRBV20-1,SARDPRDYGVTDTQY
TRBJ1-4,TRBV20-1,SARDEGWSEKLF
TRBJ2-5,TRBV27,ASSLGRAQTQY
TRBJ2-2,TRBV12-3/TRBV12-4,ASSRGLAGGMNTGELF
TRBJ2-6,TRBV6-2/TRBV6-3,ASRTGQGGANVLT
TRBJ2-5,TRBV28,ASSPSGGSKETQY
TRBJ2-7,TRBV20-1,SARAAPAYEQY
TRBJ2-1,TRBV20-1,SARAGLAGVNEQF
TRBJ2-1,TRBV12-3/TRBV12-4,ASCRNVGGTLRDEQF
TRBJ2-7,TRBV7-9,ASSPPITSSSGEQY
TRBJ2-7,TRBV6-6,ASSYEGVYEQY